This T cell receptor (beta chain) is from a study of T cell clonotyping in hematopoietic cell transplantation. The study's findings and limits: No sorting was done, leaving CD4 and CD8 contributions mixed. Graft donor and pretransplant recipient Inverse Simpson Index values predicted broader posttransplant TCR diversity. After transplant, recipient diversity fell while pathologically expanded clonotypes grew through day 180.

Samples: about 28 days before transplant, then days 30, 100 and 180 after. Comments on this clone: Antigen specificity is unknown.

Trimming cost V 6 bases and J 6 bases; bases outside gene matches: 12. The germline V gene has CDR1 MDHEN and CDR2 SYDVKM. This CDR3 contains 15 residues. Sequencing was performed with immunoSEQ multiplex PCR; in TCRdb, only in-frame clones are kept and a portion is missing. This table holds some 10,000 clones, under 95% found once. This sequence was found in a male patient in his fifties who had an allogeneic stem cell transplant from a related donor, so T cells may come from the graft donor. Some clones in this sample may be carry-over from other donors' samples. The material sequenced was PBMCs, taken 100 days after allogeneic stem cell transplant. The chain employs TRBV28 and TRBJ2-7; 9 bases fit TRBD2. Written as DNA, the CDR3 is TGTGCCAGCAGGGCAACCGGCGGGGGGGCTTCCGAGCAGTACTTC. Its protein product is CASRATGGGASEQYF.